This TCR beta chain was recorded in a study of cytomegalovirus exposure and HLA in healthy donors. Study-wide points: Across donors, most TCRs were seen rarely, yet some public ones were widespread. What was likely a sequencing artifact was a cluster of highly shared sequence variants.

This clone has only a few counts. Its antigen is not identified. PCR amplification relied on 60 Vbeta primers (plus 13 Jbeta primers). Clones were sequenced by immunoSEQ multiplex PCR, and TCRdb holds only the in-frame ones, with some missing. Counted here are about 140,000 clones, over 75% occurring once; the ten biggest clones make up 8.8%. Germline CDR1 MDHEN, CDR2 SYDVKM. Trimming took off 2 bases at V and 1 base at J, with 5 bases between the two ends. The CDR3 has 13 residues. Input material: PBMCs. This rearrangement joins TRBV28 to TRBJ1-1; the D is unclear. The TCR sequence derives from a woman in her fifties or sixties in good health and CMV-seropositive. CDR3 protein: CASSLGRNTEAFF. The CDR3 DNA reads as TGTGCCAGCAGTTTAGGGCGGAACACTGAAGCTTTCTTT.